The 29 T cell receptor beta chains listed next were all sequenced from one sample in a study of response to subunit inactivated influenza vaccine. Each CDR3 protein gets one entry after TCRdb re-called the RT-PCR reads with MiXCR. In the table there are 600,000 to 850,000 distinct CDR3 sequences, 13% to 15% of which are singletons. The specimen comprised PBMCs from blood, sampled 14 to 15 days before vaccination. These receptors were taken from a man aged 45-60 years who received an inactivated influenza vaccine.

The sample holds a few counts of this clonotype. The V call is TRBV12-3 or TRBV12-4, the J call TRBJ2-7; D is unresolved. The CDR3 covers 15 residues. Trimming took off 2 bases at V and 7 bases at J, with 18 bases between the two ends. CDR3 protein: CASSLRFPGGREQYF. Written as DNA, the CDR3 is TGTGCCAGCAGTTTAAGGTTTCCAGGCGGTCGGGAGCAGTACTTC.

This clonotype was seen more than once but under ten times. This chain links TRBV20-1 with TRBJ2-5; 11 bases are shared with TRBD2. This CDR3 contains 18 residues. J gave up 3 bases and V 0 bases, and 12 bases lay outside the gene matches. CDR1 and CDR2 from the germline V gene are DFQATT and SNEGSKA (reference sequence). For the CDR3, the DNA is TGCAGTGCTAGAGACCCTAGCGGGAGGACTCGACTAAAAGAGACCCAGTACTTC. This codes for CSARDPSGRTRLKETQYF.

A few counts support this clonotype. This chain links TRBV5-6 with TRBJ2-3; 8 nucleotides match TRBD1. The V gene end was trimmed by 0 bases and the J gene end by 3 bases; junction bases not matched to a gene: 9. This CDR3 region has 17 residues. Germline CDR1 reads SGHDT; CDR2 reads YYEEEE. This CDR3 is CASSLVGQGMRTDTQYF. CDR3 bases: TGTGCCAGCAGCTTGGTTGGACAGGGTATGCGGACAGATACGCAGTATTTT.

This clonotype was found a few times. The chain recombines TRBV15 with TRBJ2-2; a possible D gene is TRBD1 (5 bases). This CDR3 spans 21 amino acids. Germline V CDR1 and CDR2: LNHNV, YYDKDF (reference sequence). Trimming shortened V by 0 bases and J by 2 bases, and 25 bases separated the two germline ends. CDR3 nucleotide sequence: TGTGCCACCAGCAGAGATCGCCGAGGACAAGGATTGGGAACTAACACCGGGGAGCTGTTTTTT. Translating gives CATSRDRRGQGLGTNTGELFF.

This sequence joins TRBV4-2 and TRBJ2-7, with TRBD1 matching over 8 bases. Germline CDR1 is LGHNA and CDR2 is YNFKEQ. V shed 0 bases and J 5 bases; nucleotides not matched to a gene: 6. The CDR3 runs to 15 residues. CDR3 sequence (DNA): TGTGCCAGCAGCCAAGATCGCGGACAGGGCCACGAGCAGTACTTC. It yields the protein CASSQDRGQGHEQYF.

The genes are TRBV7-9 and TRBJ2-1; the D is unclear. From germline, CDR1 is SEHNR and CDR2 FQNEAQ (reference sequence). There are 15 residues in the CDR3. The V and J ends lost 4 bases and 2 bases respectively, with 12 bases between them. CDR3 amino acids: CASSSWRWAYNEQFF. The CDR3 DNA is TGTGCCAGCAGCTCCTGGCGGTGGGCCTACAATGAGCAGTTCTTC.

This clonotype was seen at least ten times. The gene calls are TRBV12-3 or TRBV12-4 and TRBJ2-2; TRBD1 aligns across 11 bases. The CDR3 is 16 residues long. The trim removed 6 bases at V and 4 bases at J, leaving 7 bases unmatched. The CDR3 sequence is CASRLSGTGGTGELFF. CDR3 nucleotides: TGTGCCAGCAGACTCAGCGGGACAGGGGGCACCGGGGAGCTGTTTTTT.

This clonotype has only a few counts. The chain joins TRBV5-1 to TRBJ1-1; D possibly corresponds to TRBD1 (5 bases). The CDR3 runs to 14 residues. Trimming took off 3 bases at V and 1 base at J, with 10 bases between the two ends. Germline CDR1 reads SGHRS; CDR2 reads YFSETQ. The CDR3 region has the DNA TGCGCCAGCAGCTCCCATACAGGGAACACTGAAGCTTTCTTT. As protein: CASSSHTGNTEAFF.

In its sample, this clonotype was seen a few times. V is TRBV28 and J is TRBJ2-7; 13 positions match TRBD2. The CDR3 consists of 16 residues. V dropped 3 bases and J dropped 3; count of bases not matched to a gene: 5. The V gene's germline CDR1 is MDHEN and CDR2 SYDVKM. The CDR3 DNA is TGTGCCAGCAGTTTCCCCACTAGCGGGGGGGACTACGAGCAGTACTTC. The encoded protein is CASSFPTSGGDYEQYF.

This clonotype was observed at least ten times. V and J are TRBV6-6 and TRBJ2-5; TRBD2 is a possible D gene (7 bases). Trimming removed 8 bases at V and 5 bases at J, with 15 bases between. CDR1 and CDR2 (germline): MNHNY, SVGAGI (reference sequence). The CDR3 is made up of 13 amino acids. The CDR3: CASGRGEGETQYF. CDR3 sequence (DNA): TGTGCCAGCGGGAGGGGGGAGGGGGAGACCCAGTACTTC.

Concerning this clonotype: The junction does not match germline at one end; this may be a read error. The chain has TRBV6-1 and TRBJ2-2, with 9 bases aligning to TRBD1. This CDR3 spans 16 amino acids. Germline V gene data show CDR1 as MNHNS and CDR2 as SASEGT. The CDR3 loop reads CASIRDRAPNTGKLFF. CDR3 coding DNA: TGTGCCAGCATCCGGGACAGGGCACCGAACACCGGGAAGCTGTTTTTT.

This clonotype was counted many times. The chain employs TRBV18 and TRBJ2-7, with unresolved D. V lost 6 bases and J lost 0, with 15 bases in between. CDR1 KGHSH and CDR2 LQKENI come from the germline V gene. This CDR3 is built from 15 residues. The CDR3 DNA follows: TGTGCCAGCTCCACCACGTCAGGAACCTCCTACGAGCAGTACTTC. It translates to CASSTTSGTSYEQYF.

The CDR3 DNA reads TGCAGCGTTGAACACGGGGCCAACGTCCTGACTTTC. Residues: CSVEHGANVLTF. The chain is built from TRBV29-1 and TRBJ2-6, with D unresolved. V was clipped by 2 bases and J by 4 bases, with 3 bases between them. Germline V gives CDR1 SQVTM, CDR2 ANQGSEA. This CDR3 has 12 amino acids.

The V call is TRBV7-8, the J call TRBJ2-5; D uncertain. This CDR3 spans 13 amino acids. Per the germline V gene, CDR1 is SGHVS and CDR2 is FQNEAQ. V lost 2 bases and J lost 5, with 9 bases in between. The CDR3 here is CASSLHGTETQYF. CDR3 nucleotide sequence: TGTGCCAGCAGCTTACATGGAACCGAGACCCAGTACTTC.

This chain uses TRBV20-1 with TRBJ2-3, with 14 bases fitting TRBD2. CDR1 is DFQATT and CDR2 is SNEGSKA in the germline V gene (reference sequence). CDR3 length: 16 amino acids. Trimming at V came to 2 bases and at J to 6 bases, leaving 7 bases not matched to a gene. Here the CDR3 reads CSARTGLAGEVDTQYF. DNA for the CDR3: TGCAGTGCTAGAACGGGACTAGCGGGAGAGGTGGATACGCAGTATTTT.

The CDR3 is CASSGTPGTDTQYF. The CDR3 DNA is TGTGCCAGCAGCGGAACCCCTGGAACAGATACGCAGTATTTT. The genes are TRBV7-2 and TRBJ2-3; D is unclear. The germline CDR1 and CDR2 sequences are SGHTA and FQGNSA. Trimming took off 5 bases at V and 3 bases at J, with 12 bases between the two ends. This CDR3 is built from 14 residues.

This chain joins TRBV20-1 and TRBJ2-1, with D possibly being TRBD2 (5 bases). The V gene's germline CDR1 is DFQATT and CDR2 SNEGSKA (reference sequence). The CDR3 contains 13 residues. V dropped 3 bases and J dropped 3 bases, with 9 bases sitting between them. CDR3 protein: CSASEGFYNEQFF. The CDR3 region has the DNA TGCAGTGCTAGCGAGGGATTCTACAATGAGCAGTTCTTC.

This clonotype was counted only a few times. The J gene is TRBJ1-1, the V gene TRBV21-1; TRBD1 was called by the table and not checked on the DNA. TRBV21-1 is assigned pseudogene status. The CDR3 totals 18 residues. Here the CDR3 DNA reads TGTGCCAGCAGCAAAGAAGTAGACAGGGAATCATCGAACACTGAAGCTTTCTTT. It is translated as CASSKEVDRESSNTEAFF.

J is TRBJ2-1 and V is TRBV20-1; 10 nucleotides line up with TRBD2. Germline values: CDR1 DFQATT, CDR2 SNEGSKA (reference sequence). V gave up 5 bases and J gave up 8 bases; unmatched junction bases: 6. This CDR3 is built from 13 residues. In DNA, the CDR3 is TGCAGTGCTCCGGCTAGCGGGAGCTATGAGCAGTTCTTC. Residues: CSAPASGSYEQFF.

J is TRBJ2-7 and V is TRBV25-1; D is unresolved. The CDR3 has 15 amino acids. From germline, CDR1 is MGHDK and CDR2 SYGVNS. Trimming pared 2 bases from V and 3 bases from J, leaving 14 bases between. The DNA for the CDR3 is TGTGCCAGCAGTGAAGGTGCGCTAGACCTCTACGAGCAGTACTTC. Its protein product is CASSEGALDLYEQYF.

This clonotype was picked up a small number of times. This sequence joins TRBV6-5 and TRBJ2-1, with D maybe TRBD1 (5 bases). Per germline, CDR1 MNHEY and CDR2 SVGAGI. This CDR3 has 11 residues. V was trimmed by 3 bases and J by 11 bases, leaving 8 bases between them. The CDR3 DNA reads as TGTGCCAGCAGTTATGGACATCAGCAGTTCTTC. The encoded protein is CASSYGHQQFF.

There are a few counts of this clonotype. J is TRBJ2-5 and V is TRBV4-1; 7 nucleotides align to TRBD1. Germline values: CDR1 MGHRA, CDR2 YSYEKL. V lost 8 bases to trimming and J lost 2 bases; unmatched junction nucleotides: 14. The CDR3 sequence is 16 residues long. CDR3: CASQKGAVKSQETQYF. As DNA, the CDR3 is TGCGCCAGCCAAAAGGGGGCGGTAAAGAGTCAAGAGACCCAGTACTTC.

This clonotype was counted a few times. The rearrangement joins TRBV2 to TRBJ2-5, with 7 bases aligning to TRBD2. CDR1 and CDR2 from the germline V gene are SNHLY and FYNNEI. The CDR3 has 15 amino acids. The J segment lost 0 bases and the V segment lost 3 bases, leaving 4 bases of the junction unmatched. The CDR3 is CASSDGGIYQETQYF. CDR3 nucleotide sequence: TGTGCCAGCAGTGACGGGGGGATCTACCAAGAGACCCAGTACTTC.

The V gene is TRBV24-1, the J gene TRBJ1-2; 9 bases fit TRBD1. With 9 bases clipped from V and 8 bases from J, the junction kept 6 bases outside the gene matches. CDR1 and CDR2 (germline): KGHDR, SFDVKD. The CDR3 is 12 residues long. The CDR3 DNA reads TGTGCCACCGGGGACAGGGTAGGAGGCTACACCTTC. This gives the protein CATGDRVGGYTF.

This clonotype was recorded many times. The chain is built from TRBV5-4 and TRBJ1-2; TRBD1 matches at 11 bases. CDR1 is SGHNT and CDR2 is YYREEE in the germline V gene (reference sequence). J lost 6 bases, V lost 3 bases, and 13 bases had no gene match. The CDR3 spans 17 residues. In DNA, the CDR3 is TGTGCCAGCAGCTCCGACCTTTTGCGGACAGGGGGCAATGGCTACACCTTC. Amino acids: CASSSDLLRTGGNGYTF.

This chain connects TRBV4-1 to TRBJ1-1; no reliable D call. Germline assignment: CDR1 MGHRA and CDR2 YSYEKL. This CDR3 is 13 amino acids long. Trimming stripped 4 bases from V and 7 bases from J, with 13 bases between. CDR3: CASSRPGSNEAFF. CDR3 in DNA: TGCGCCAGCAGCCGGCCCGGCTCTAATGAAGCTTTCTTT.

A few counts support this clonotype. The chain has TRBV20-1 and TRBJ1-1; D unclear. In germline, CDR1 is DFQATT, CDR2 SNEGSKA (reference sequence). This CDR3 has 13 amino acids. Between the trimmed V and J ends, which lost 3 bases and 3 bases, there was a span of 11 bases. The CDR3 sequence: CSARTGSHTEAFF. The CDR3 DNA sequence: TGCAGTGCTAGGACCGGCAGCCACACTGAAGCTTTCTTT.

This clonotype showed up just a few times. This chain uses TRBV25-1 with TRBJ2-6, with 9 bases matching TRBD1. The length of the CDR3 is 18 residues. Unmatched junction bases numbered 6, after V lost 3 bases and J lost 0 bases. Germline loops: CDR1 MGHDK, CDR2 SYGVNS. CDR3 sequence: CASSDHRGRSSGANVLTF. Here the CDR3 DNA reads TGTGCCAGCAGTGACCACAGGGGGCGTAGCTCTGGGGCCAACGTCCTGACTTTC.

The table lists this clonotype with a few counts. The rearrangement uses TRBV3-1 and TRBJ1-6, with D unresolved. V dropped 7 bases and J dropped 2 bases, with 12 bases sitting between them. The CDR3 length is 15 residues. CDR1 is LGHDT and CDR2 is YNNKEL in the germline V gene (reference sequence). DNA for the CDR3: TGTGCCAGCACCGTACGGGATGCCTATAATTCACCCCTCCACTTT. This sequence encodes CASTVRDAYNSPLHF.